Described below is a single TCR beta chain sequence and its context. These data belong to a study of shared clonotypes between healthy human individuals. Germline V gives CDR1 SGHRS, CDR2 YFSETQ. Trimming stripped 2 bases from V and 1 base from J, with 13 bases between. This CDR3 has 15 residues. Measured with immunoSEQ multiplex PCR; TCRdb has only the in-frame clones, and not every one. The table has more than 2 million clones, 85% to 95% seen once. The TCR was taken from a young man in good health. What was sequenced was naive CD4+ T cells sorted from blood. Subset meaning: CD45RA+ positively selected. J is TRBJ2-7 and V is TRBV5-1; the D is unclear. Here the CDR3 DNA reads TGCGCCAGCAGCTTTCAGCCGGGCGGTTCCTACGAGCAGTACTTC. Translating it yields CASSFQPGGSYEQYF.